The clone carrying this TCR beta chain was picked up a small number of times. The sample has other DNA sequences that encode this CDR3 too. The source of the sample is a study of cytomegalovirus exposure and HLA in healthy donors. Using immunoSEQ multiplex PCR, the repertoire was profiled, and TCRdb retains in-frame clones only, with some absent. Altogether 130,000 or so clones are present, roughly 89% being singletons, with the ten largest covering approximately 3.5%. The CDR3 length is 14 residues. Germline CDR1 and CDR2: SNHLY and FYNNEI. After removal of 6 bases from V and 8 bases from J, the junction contained 4 bases not matched to a gene.

The specimen was PBMCs. This receptor was taken from a man under 40 in good health and CMV-seronegative. The chain links TRBV2 to TRBJ1-6; 10 bases agree with TRBD1. CDR3 in amino acids: CASSVGQGDSPLHF. CDR3 bases: TGTGCCAGCAGCGTAGGACAGGGGGATTCACCCCTCCACTTT.